This TCR beta chain was recovered during a study of response to subunit inactivated influenza vaccine. Broader study findings: There was a suggestion from the authors that each seasonal influenza vaccination recruits few new T cells.

TCRdb reprocessed the RT-PCR reads via MiXCR and lists one record per CDR3 protein. The sample includes about 570,000 distinct CDR3 sequences, approximately 10% of them seen just once. With V trimmed by 10 bases and J by 6 bases, 8 bases remained unmatched. Germline assignment: CDR1 SNHLY and CDR2 FYNNEI. The length of the CDR3 is 14 residues. This clonotype was seen ten or more times. Its antigen is currently unknown. In addition, the sample was reused for a study of T cells expressing NK-cell markers. From that paper: For TCR beta, cDNA was produced by 5'RACE template switching with UMIs. As a fraction of CD8+ T cells, dominant NKG2C+ clonotypes reached about 1.0-7.5% in roughly 6 donors.

The chain employs TRBV2 and TRBJ2-2; 10 bases are shared with TRBD2. This TCR derives from a man aged 50 or older who received an inactivated influenza vaccine. The sequencing here drew on PBMCs from blood, taken on the day of vaccination. CDR3: CAILAGEGSGELFF. CDR3 bases: TGTGCCATCCTAGCGGGAGAGGGATCCGGGGAGCTGTTTTTT.